This T cell receptor beta chain appears in the sequencing data of a study of blood T cell repertoires in COVID-19. The table came from immunoSEQ multiplex PCR; TCRdb's copy has only in-frame clones and leaves some out. The table lists 200,000 to 300,000 clones, more than 70% of them singletons. The CDR3 spans 15 residues. Trimming took 5 bases from V and 5 from J; bases not matched to a gene: 9. Germline-derived CDR1 and CDR2 are MDHEN and SYDVKM. The clonotype comes from a man at least 80 years old with acute or convalescent COVID-19. Source material: peripheral blood. The rearrangement uses TRBV28 and TRBJ2-7; 10 bases agree with TRBD1. The CDR3 nucleotides are TGTGCCAGCAGTGGGACAGGGGAGCTTCGCCACGAGCAGTACTTC. Translating it yields CASSGTGELRHEQYF.